This entry lists 5 T cell receptor beta chains sequenced from one sample in a study of blood T cell repertoires in COVID-19. Clones were sequenced by immunoSEQ multiplex PCR, and TCRdb holds only the in-frame ones, with some missing. The table lists 150,000 to 200,000 clones, around four fifths of them singletons. Sequenced sample: peripheral blood. The source is a man aged 70-80 years with active or convalescent COVID-19.

This clone was seen a few times. V is TRBV7-2 and J is TRBJ2-3; D perhaps matches TRBD2 (6 bases). CDR3 length: 15 residues. Deletions cut 5 bases from V and 9 bases from J, with 21 bases between. Looked up from germline, CDR1 is SGHTA and CDR2 is FQGNSA. CDR3 residues: CASSQAYAGGRTQYF. The DNA for the CDR3 is TGTGCCAGCAGCCAGGCGTATGCCGGGGGTCGAACGCAGTATTTT.

This sequence joins TRBV5-4 and TRBJ2-7; 7 bases map to TRBD1. Germline trimming cut 4 bases from V and 5 bases from J; bases unmatched to any gene: 6. The CDR3 contains 13 residues. Germline V gene data show CDR1 as SGHNT and CDR2 as YYREEE (reference sequence). CDR3 protein: CASSTQGVHEQYF. As DNA, the CDR3 is TGTGCCAGCAGCACCCAGGGGGTCCACGAGCAGTACTTC.

In its sample, this clone was seen once. This same CDR3 is encoded by further DNA sequences in the sample. The genes are TRBV2 and TRBJ1-6; a possible D gene is TRBD1 (5 bases). CDR1 and CDR2 (germline): SNHLY, FYNNEI. The CDR3 has 13 residues. V lost 4 bases and J lost 10, with 11 bases in between. For the CDR3, the DNA is TGTGCCAGCAGTGGGCAGGGCGACTCACCCCTCCACTTT. It codes for CASSGQGDSPLHF.

The chain has TRBV9 and TRBJ2-1; D might be TRBD2 (6 bases). Germline V CDR1 and CDR2: SGDLS, YYNGEE. The length of the CDR3 is 14 residues. Trimming removed 0 bases from V and 9 bases from J, with 13 bases in between. The CDR3, as DNA: TGTGCCAGCAGCGTAGCTCGGCGGGAAGGTGAGCAGTTCTTC. Encoded protein: CASSVARREGEQFF.

This chain connects TRBV29-1 to TRBJ2-5; unclear D gene. The CDR3 covers 12 residues. V dropped 2 bases and J dropped 3 bases, with 7 bases sitting between them. CDR1 is SQVTM and CDR2 is ANQGSEA in the germline V gene. The CDR3 here is CSVEPREETQYF. The DNA of the CDR3 is TGCAGCGTTGAACCCCGAGAAGAGACCCAGTACTTC.